The 8 T cell receptor beta chains below all came from one sample that was sequenced in a study of T cells in Graves' hyperthyroidism and ophthalmopathy. RNA transcripts served as the template for amplifying TCR beta CDR3 regions. The HTBI set primed first-round TCR CDR3 RT-PCR. Each CDR3 protein is one row after TCRdb ran MiXCR on the multiplex PCR reads. Of about 520,000 distinct CDR3 sequences listed, under 25% are singletons. Sample: blood. These receptors all come from a man aged 18 to 30 with Graves' hyperthyroidism.

The chain employs TRBV11-2 and TRBJ1-3; 9 positions agree with TRBD1. J gave up 9 bases and V 4 bases, and 13 bases lay outside the gene matches. The germline CDR1 and CDR2 sequences are SGHAT and FQNNGV. The CDR3 consists of 16 residues. This chain's CDR3 is CASSSTGGLGLRTIYF. CDR3 sequence (DNA): TGTGCCAGCAGCTCTACAGGGGGCCTTGGACTTCGCACCATATATTTT.

The chain recombines TRBV12-3 or TRBV12-4 with TRBJ2-7, with unresolved D. With 5 bases removed from V and 2 bases from J, the gap between germline ends came to 16 bases. This CDR3 has 15 amino acids. Here the CDR3 DNA reads TGTGCCAGCAGTAACGGCCGGGTCCCGACCTACGAGCAGTACTTC. This encodes CASSNGRVPTYEQYF.

The J gene is TRBJ1-1, the V gene TRBV11-1; maybe TRBD1 (5 bases). Germline assignment: CDR1 SGHAT and CDR2 FQDESV (reference sequence). The CDR3 sequence is 14 residues long. Deletions cut 1 base from V and 7 bases from J, with 13 bases between. In DNA, the CDR3 is TGTGCCAGCAGCTTAGTTCCCCCGGGGGATGAAGCTTTCTTT. This sequence encodes CASSLVPPGDEAFF.

There are many counts of this clonotype. This chain joins TRBV27 and TRBJ2-7, with D tentatively TRBD2 (5 bases). V was cut by 5 bases and J by 0 bases, with 5 bases left in between. The CDR3 covers 12 residues. CDR1 is MNHEY and CDR2 is SMNVEV in the germline V gene (reference sequence). CDR3 sequence: CASSSGSYEQYF. In DNA, the CDR3 is TGTGCCAGCAGTAGCGGCTCCTACGAGCAGTACTTC.

This clonotype came up many times. The gene calls are TRBV19 and TRBJ2-2; D gene ambiguous. This CDR3 is 13 amino acids long. The V end lost 9 bases, the J end lost 5 bases, and 13 bases lay between the germline ends. From germline, CDR1 is LNHDA and CDR2 SQIVND (reference sequence). The CDR3 here is CASQLEVTGELFF. The CDR3 DNA follows: TGTGCCAGCCAGCTCGAGGTAACCGGGGAGCTGTTTTTT.

This clonotype was counted between two and nine times. This chain links TRBV12-5 with TRBJ1-6, with 10 nucleotides matching TRBD1. This CDR3 is built from 19 residues. V dropped 7 bases and J dropped 0; count of bases not matched to a gene: 12. CDR1 is LGHNT and CDR2 is FRNRAP in the germline V gene. Written as DNA, the CDR3 is TGTGCTAGTGAAAGGTGTGGACAGGGGGTGGTCTCCTATAATTCACCCCTCCACTTT. Its protein is CASERCGQGVVSYNSPLHF.

The rearrangement uses TRBV19 and TRBJ1-5; D remains ambiguous. The germline V gene encodes CDR1 LNHDA and CDR2 SQIVND (reference sequence). V lost 3 bases and J 11 bases, leaving 11 bases between the germline ends. This CDR3 is 12 amino acids long. The CDR3 loop is CASSMSWTSQHF. CDR3 bases: TGTGCCAGTAGTATGAGTTGGACTTCCCAGCATTTT.

This clonotype was seen at least ten times. V gene TRBV6-5 combines with J gene TRBJ2-2, with 12 positions matching TRBD2. The CDR3 sequence is 16 residues long. CDR1 is MNHEY, CDR2 SVGAGI, per germline. J gave up 2 bases and V 7 bases, and 5 bases lay outside the gene matches. The CDR3 nucleotides are TGTGCCAGCAAAGGACTAGCGGGGTCTAACACCGGGGAGCTGTTTTTT. Translating gives CASKGLAGSNTGELFF.